Below, 32 T cell receptor beta chains from the same sample are listed, as sequenced in a study of Graves' ophthalmopathy and Graves' hyperthyroidism. Amplification of the TCR beta CDR3 regions used RNA transcripts (as template). The authors performed first-round RT-PCR with HTBI primers and then a second-round multiplex PCR. TCRdb reprocessed the multiplex PCR reads with MiXCR, giving one entry per CDR3 protein. The sample lists about 1.2 million distinct CDR3 sequences, roughly two fifths occurring once. Sequencing was carried out using peripheral blood or thyroid tissue (not recorded which). These receptors were obtained from an adult man with Graves' hyperthyroidism.

Turning to this clonotype: Germline is not matched at one junction end, which may reflect a read error. The V gene is TRBV29-1, the J gene TRBJ1-4; the D gene is possibly TRBD1 (6 bases). Germline V lookup: CDR1 SQVTM, CDR2 ANQGSEA. This CDR3 contains 15 residues. The CDR3: CSVDRAGTSGEKLLF. The CDR3 DNA is TGCAGCGTTGACCGGGCGGGGACATCGGGTGAAAAACTGCTTTTT.

Worth noting for this clonotype: The final CDR3 position lacks the conserved phenylalanine or tryptophan, pointing to a likely read error. The chain links TRBV10-2 to TRBJ1-2; D perhaps matches TRBD1 (6 bases). The CDR3 has 13 amino acids. Per the germline V gene, CDR1 is WSHSY and CDR2 is SAAADI. CDR3 DNA sequence: TGTGCCAGCAGAGGGGACACAAACTATGGCTACACCCTC. Its translation: CASRGDTNYGYTL.

This sequence joins TRBV12-3 or TRBV12-4 and TRBJ2-7, with 7 bases aligning to TRBD2. The CDR3 spans 13 residues. V gave up 7 bases and J gave up 2 bases; unmatched junction bases: 5. The DNA for the CDR3 is TGTGCCAGCAAACGCGCGGGGGCCTACGAGCAGTACTTC. Amino acids: CASKRAGAYEQYF.

The V gene is TRBV12-3 or TRBV12-4, the J gene TRBJ1-5; D perhaps matches TRBD1 (5 bases). The CDR3 is 14 residues long. V was clipped by 3 bases and J by 4 bases, with 10 bases between them. The CDR3 is CASSFLAGNQPQHF. CDR3 bases: TGTGCCAGCAGTTTTCTTGCAGGGAATCAGCCCCAGCATTTT.

This clonotype has just a few counts. The chain carries TRBV29-1 and TRBJ2-7; 9 bases agree with TRBD1. J gave up 1 base and V 8 bases, and 3 bases lay outside the gene matches. The CDR3 extends over 12 amino acids. Germline V lookup: CDR1 SQVTM, CDR2 ANQGSEA. The CDR3 sequence is CSHGTGSYEQYF. In DNA, the CDR3 is TGCAGCCACGGGACAGGGTCCTACGAGCAGTACTTC.

The chain has TRBV6-5 and TRBJ1-6; perhaps TRBD1 as D (5 bases). This CDR3 contains 14 residues. Germline assignment: CDR1 MNHEY and CDR2 SVGAGI. Between the trimmed V and J ends, which lost 5 bases and 11 bases, there was a span of 16 bases. CDR3 sequence reads: CASSDVRAYTPLHF. In DNA form, the CDR3 reads TGTGCCAGCAGTGACGTCAGGGCATATACACCCCTCCACTTT.

This chain connects TRBV11-2 to TRBJ2-2; D not certain. Germline CDR1 SGHAT, CDR2 FQNNGV. The CDR3 sequence is 14 residues long. Trimming stripped 6 bases from V and 7 bases from J, with 15 bases between. This CDR3 reads CASRPTGWGGELFF. Here the CDR3 DNA reads TGTGCCAGCAGGCCCACCGGTTGGGGCGGGGAGCTGTTTTTT.

This chain joins TRBV9 and TRBJ1-2; 9 bases agree with TRBD1. This CDR3 comprises 16 residues. Looked up from germline, CDR1 is SGDLS and CDR2 is YYNGEE. The trim removed 3 bases at V and 3 bases at J, leaving 9 bases unmatched. The CDR3 coding sequence is TGTGCCAGCAGCGCAGGGGGGGGGACAGGGCACTATGGCTACACCTTC. This codes for CASSAGGGTGHYGYTF.

In regard to this clonotype: A much larger clone differs from this one at a single base, so this may be a read error. The chain links TRBV19 to TRBJ2-7; a possible D gene is TRBD1 (6 bases). In germline, CDR1 is LNHDA, CDR2 SQIVND (reference sequence). The CDR3 loop spans 12 amino acids. Here the CDR3 DNA reads TGTTCCACCCTAGGGGGTTCCTACGAGCAGTACTTC. Translated, it gives CSTLGGSYEQYF.

This clonotype was seen more than once but under ten times. The V gene is TRBV5-4, the J gene TRBJ1-1, with D perhaps TRBD1 (6 bases). V shed 4 bases and J shed 3 bases, with 19 bases lying between them. Germline V gives CDR1 SGHNT, CDR2 YYREEE (reference sequence). This CDR3 is 16 amino acids long. The CDR3 loop is CASSIDRSMRDTEAFF. The CDR3 nucleotides are TGTGCCAGCAGCATAGACAGGTCCATGAGGGACACTGAAGCTTTCTTT.

J is TRBJ2-5 and V is TRBV25-1; a possible D gene is TRBD2 (6 bases). Per germline, CDR1 MGHDK and CDR2 SYGVNS. Between the trimmed V and J ends, which lost 4 bases and 5 bases, there was a span of 17 bases. The CDR3 is 15 residues long. The CDR3 here is CASSARGGVRETQYF. The DNA of the CDR3 is TGTGCCAGCAGTGCTAGAGGAGGGGTACGCGAGACCCAGTACTTC.

The V call is TRBV5-4, the J call TRBJ2-5, with 8 nucleotides matching TRBD1. Per the germline V gene, CDR1 is SGHNT and CDR2 is YYREEE (reference sequence). The length of the CDR3 is 10 residues. J was trimmed by 13 bases and V by 4 bases; bases with no gene match: 3. In DNA form, the CDR3 reads TGTGCCAGCAGCGGAGGGACAGGGTACTTC. It translates to CASSGGTGYF.

The chain uses TRBV9 and TRBJ2-2, with 12 bases identical to TRBD1. Germline loops: CDR1 SGDLS, CDR2 YYNGEE. This CDR3 contains 18 residues. V shed 3 bases, J shed 5 bases, and the junction held 11 bases outside the gene matches. This CDR3 is CASSASLRDRGRTGELFF. DNA for the CDR3: TGTGCCAGCAGCGCCTCCCTCCGGGACAGGGGGCGTACCGGGGAGCTGTTTTTT.

The chain joins TRBV20-1 to TRBJ2-5; TRBD2 aligns across 11 bases. With 1 base clipped from V and 2 bases from J, the junction kept 6 bases outside the gene matches. From germline, CDR1 is DFQATT and CDR2 SNEGSKA (reference sequence). The CDR3 is 16 residues long. The CDR3, as DNA: TGCAGTGCTAGAGCTCCGGGGACTAGCGGACAAGAGACCCAGTACTTC. This translates into CSARAPGTSGQETQYF.

Ten or more counts support this clonotype. The chain links TRBV7-3 to TRBJ1-1; D gene unclear. Germline CDR1 SGHTA, CDR2 FQGTGA. V was clipped by 5 bases and J by 7 bases, with 11 bases between them. The CDR3 consists of 12 residues. DNA of the CDR3: TGTGCCAGCAGCCCTGGACGGCTTGAAGCTTTCTTT. Its protein is CASSPGRLEAFF.

This clonotype came up a few times. This rearrangement joins TRBV28 to TRBJ1-2; the match to TRBD1 covers 9 bases. This CDR3 has 15 residues. From germline, CDR1 is MDHEN and CDR2 SYDVKM. J was trimmed by 4 bases and V by 2 bases; bases with no gene match: 5. CDR3 sequence: CASSLDGTGSYGYTF. Here the CDR3 DNA reads TGTGCCAGCAGTTTAGATGGGACAGGGAGCTATGGCTACACCTTC.

This clonotype was seen ten or more times. The J gene is TRBJ2-7, the V gene TRBV5-4; no firm D call. The germline gives CDR1 SGHNT, CDR2 YYREEE (reference sequence). Trimming took off 1 base at V and 5 bases at J, with 7 bases between the two ends. The CDR3 length is 12 residues. CDR3 DNA: TGTGCCAGCAGCTTGCTACCCGACGAGCAGTACTTC. Its translation: CASSLLPDEQYF.

This clonotype was recorded many times. The chain combines TRBV7-8 with TRBJ2-2, with TRBD2 matching over 7 bases. Germline CDR1 is SGHVS and CDR2 is FQNEAQ. V lost 3 bases and J lost 3; bases outside the gene matches: 7. This CDR3 has 16 amino acids. As DNA, the CDR3 is TGTGCCAGCAGCTTTTCTCGGGGGGACTACACCGGGGAGCTGTTTTTT. Translating it yields CASSFSRGDYTGELFF.

The CDR3 coding sequence is TGTGCCAGCAGCGGGGGACGGAGTAGCAATCAGCCCCAGCATTTT. Protein: CASSGGRSSNQPQHF. The chain couples TRBV7-8 to TRBJ1-5, with a tentative D call TRBD1 (5 bases). The V and J ends lost 5 bases and 0 bases respectively, with 11 bases between them. Germline V gene data show CDR1 as SGHVS and CDR2 as FQNEAQ. This CDR3 spans 15 amino acids.

V usage is TRBV25-1 and J usage is TRBJ1-4; the D is unclear. V dropped 1 base and J dropped 1 base, with 7 bases sitting between them. The CDR3 totals 15 residues. CDR1 MGHDK and CDR2 SYGVNS come from the germline V gene. The CDR3 is CASSEFPGTNEKLFF. The CDR3 DNA reads as TGTGCCAGCAGTGAATTCCCGGGAACTAATGAAAAACTGTTTTTT. The complete variable domain, with remaining parts taken from reference TRBV25-1 and TRBJ1-4, reads EADIYQTPRYLVIGTGKKITLECSQTMGHDKMYWYQQDPGMELHLIHYSYGVNSTEKGDLSSESTVSRIRTEHFPLTLESARPSHTSQYLCASSEFPGTNEKLFFGSGTQLSVL.

This clonotype was seen repeatedly, ten times or more. The chain links TRBV5-4 to TRBJ2-5; 10 positions agree with TRBD2. Per the germline V gene, CDR1 is SGHNT and CDR2 is YYREEE (reference sequence). J was trimmed by 7 bases and V by 0 bases; bases with no gene match: 6. The CDR3 runs to 15 residues. For the CDR3, the DNA is TGTGCCAGCAGCTTGGGACTAGCGGGCGGCGGGACCCAGTACTTC. This gives the protein CASSLGLAGGGTQYF.

The V and J genes are TRBV9 and TRBJ2-5; D may be TRBD1 or TRBD2 (5 bases each). The V gene lost 0 bases and the J gene lost 3 bases, with 21 bases spanning the gap. The germline V gene has CDR1 SGDLS and CDR2 YYNGEE. This CDR3 has 18 residues. For the CDR3, the DNA is TGTGCCAGCAGCGTAGTAGTCGCACCGGGGCAGTTCGAAGAGACCCAGTACTTC. The encoded protein is CASSVVVAPGQFEETQYF.

Regarding this clonotype: Since a much larger clone is just one base distant, this may be a read error. The chain employs TRBV7-9 and TRBJ1-3, with D uncertain. CDR1 SEHNR and CDR2 FQNEAQ come from the germline V gene (reference sequence). The CDR3 length is 15 residues. V lost 4 bases, J lost 0 bases, and 10 bases lay in between. The CDR3 sequence is CASSSKLNSGNTIYF. The CDR3, as DNA: TGTGCCAGCAGCTCGAAACTCAACTCTGGAAACACCATATATTTT.

In its sample, this clonotype was seen many times. J is TRBJ1-1 and V is TRBV7-9; D unresolved. Per germline, CDR1 SEHNR and CDR2 FQNEAQ (reference sequence). The CDR3 is made up of 15 amino acids. Trimming removed 2 bases from V and 0 bases from J, with 10 bases in between. In nucleotides, the CDR3 is TGTGCCAGCAGCTTAATTGGGTCATTGAACACTGAAGCTTTCTTT. It yields the protein CASSLIGSLNTEAFF.

This clonotype was seen only a few times. CDR3 bases: TGTGCCAGCCAGCGGTCCGGTAGTGAAAAACTGTTTTTT. Translated: CASQRSGSEKLFF. The chain couples TRBV6-6 to TRBJ1-4; D is unclear. Germline loops: CDR1 MNHNY, CDR2 SVGAGI (reference sequence). This CDR3 region has 13 residues. V gave up 8 bases and J gave up 7 bases, with 14 bases separating them.

Points on this clonotype: The CDR3 end shows no conserved phenylalanine or tryptophan, and so a read error is likely. The chain couples TRBV6-1 to TRBJ1-2; D perhaps matches TRBD1 (5 bases). V was cut by 0 bases and J by 5 bases, with 10 bases left in between. The germline CDR1 and CDR2 sequences are MNHNS and SASEGT. The CDR3 totals 14 residues. CDR3 protein: CASSEAPGLYGYTL. For the CDR3, the DNA is TGTGCCAGCAGTGAAGCCCCGGGACTGTATGGCTACACCCTC.

On this clonotype: A much larger clone is a single base away; this may be a read error. This sequence joins TRBV19 and TRBJ1-6; TRBD1 is a possible D gene (5 bases). The CDR3 totals 14 residues. Trimming took off 7 bases at V and 9 bases at J, with 16 bases between the two ends. CDR1 is LNHDA and CDR2 is SQIVND in the germline V gene (reference sequence). Here the CDR3 reads CASTDRGDSSPLHF. CDR3 bases: TGTGCCAGTACCGATCGGGGGGATAGTTCACCCCTCCACTTT.

A few counts support this clonotype. The V call is TRBV19, the J call TRBJ2-5; 7 bases match TRBD2. The CDR3 length is 19 residues. The V segment lost 4 bases and the J segment 1 base; nucleotides outside the gene matches: 18. Germline V gene lookup returns CDR1 LNHDA and CDR2 SQIVND (reference sequence). For the CDR3, the DNA is TGTGCCAGTAGTACCGATTATTCGCTCAGCGGGATTGGCCAAGAGACCCAGTACTTC. This translates into CASSTDYSLSGIGQETQYF. The variable domain in full, with the rest retrieved from reference TRBV19 and TRBJ2-5, is DGGITQSPKYLFRKEGQNVTLSCEQNLNHDAMYWYRQDPGQGLRLIYYSQIVNDFQKGDIAEGYSVSREKKESFPLTVTSAQKNPTAFYLCASSTDYSLSGIGQETQYFGPGTRLLVL.

The chain carries TRBV25-1 and TRBJ1-6; D is perhaps TRBD1 (5 bases). The CDR3 runs 12 residues. The V gene lost 2 bases and the J gene lost 9 bases, with 5 bases spanning the gap. The germline CDR1 and CDR2 sequences are MGHDK and SYGVNS. CDR3 bases: TGTGCCAGCAGTGAAAGGGGTTCACCCCTCCACTTT. This sequence encodes CASSERGSPLHF.

This chain links TRBV12-3 or TRBV12-4 with TRBJ1-1, with D tentatively TRBD1 (6 bases). This CDR3 has 13 amino acids. Trimming took 6 bases from V and 7 from J, leaving 15 bases between them. The CDR3, as DNA: TGTGCCAGCAGACCCACAGGGCGCTTTGAAGCTTTCTTT. As protein: CASRPTGRFEAFF.

A note on this clonotype: A much larger clone differs by one base, so this may be a read error. The chain uses TRBV19 and TRBJ1-6; no clear D. Between the trimmed V and J ends, which lost 6 bases and 8 bases, there was a span of 8 bases. The germline CDR1 and CDR2 sequences are LNHDA and SQIVND (reference sequence). The CDR3 has 12 residues. The CDR3 DNA reads TGTGCCAGTAGAACTGAGGATTCACCCCTCCACTTT. This translates into CASRTEDSPLHF.

This clonotype was observed a handful of times. The V and J genes are TRBV6-2 or TRBV6-3 and TRBJ1-2, with unresolved D. Per the germline V gene, CDR1 is MNHEY and CDR2 is SVGEGT. This CDR3 is built from 12 residues. V was shortened by 7 bases and J by 0 bases, with 6 bases between the two germline ends. DNA for the CDR3: TGTGCCAGCAACTGGCCTAACTATGGCTACACCTTC. Its translation is CASNWPNYGYTF.